This record concerns one TCR beta chain sequence. TEMRA cells were enriched by FACS, while CD8+ and CD4+ T cells were obtained through a negative isolation that was performed magnetically. The RNA, roughly 0.5 to 1 ug, was put through reverse transcription using random hexamers. It was immunoSEQ multiplex PCR that amplified TCR beta CDR3 across 54 Vbeta and 13 Jbeta. From the immunoSEQ multiplex PCR reads, TCRdb called clonotypes with MiXCR, one entry per CDR3 protein. This table holds over 350,000 distinct CDR3 sequences, around 83% found once. V was trimmed by 1 base and J by 6 bases, leaving 17 bases between them. Germline CDR1 SQVTM, CDR2 ANQGSEA. This CDR3 region has 15 residues. This specimen comes from a study of CD8 T cells in Susac syndrome.

The J gene is TRBJ2-3, the V gene TRBV29-1; D gene unclear. Source material: CD8+ T cells from PBMCs. This clonotype was obtained from a human donor with multiple sclerosis. CDR3 DNA sequence: TGCAGCGTTGAAGGAAGGTTAGGTCTGGCGGATACGCAGTATTTT. It specifies CSVEGRLGLADTQYF.